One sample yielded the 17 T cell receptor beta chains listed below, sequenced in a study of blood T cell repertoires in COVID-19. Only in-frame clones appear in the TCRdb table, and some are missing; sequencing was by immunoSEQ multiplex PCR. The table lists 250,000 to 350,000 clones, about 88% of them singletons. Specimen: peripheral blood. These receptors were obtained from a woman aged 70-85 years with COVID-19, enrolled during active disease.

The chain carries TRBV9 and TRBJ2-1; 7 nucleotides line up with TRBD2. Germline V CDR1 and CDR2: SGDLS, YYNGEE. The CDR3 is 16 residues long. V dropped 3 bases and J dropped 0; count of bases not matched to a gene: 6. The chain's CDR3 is CASSARLAASYNEQFF. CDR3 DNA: TGTGCCAGCAGCGCCCGCCTAGCGGCCTCCTACAATGAGCAGTTCTTC.

As DNA, the CDR3 is TGTGCCAGCAGGGGACAGCACTCTAACTATGGCTACACCTTC. Translation gives CASRGQHSNYGYTF. The V call is TRBV28, the J call TRBJ1-2, with 7 bases lining up with TRBD1. Germline V gene lookup returns CDR1 MDHEN and CDR2 SYDVKM. The trim removed 6 bases at V and 0 bases at J, leaving 4 bases unmatched. The CDR3 totals 14 residues.

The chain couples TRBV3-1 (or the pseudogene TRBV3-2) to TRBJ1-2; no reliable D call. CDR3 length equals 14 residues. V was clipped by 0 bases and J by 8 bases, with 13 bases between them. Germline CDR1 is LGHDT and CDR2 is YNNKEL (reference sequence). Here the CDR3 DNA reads TGTGCCAGCAGCCAAGAAACGGTCTCTCGGGGCTACACCTTC. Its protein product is CASSQETVSRGYTF.

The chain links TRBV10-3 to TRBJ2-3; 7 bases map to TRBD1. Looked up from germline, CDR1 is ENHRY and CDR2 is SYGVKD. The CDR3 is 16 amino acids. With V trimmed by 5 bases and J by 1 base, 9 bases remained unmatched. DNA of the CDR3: TGTGCCATCAGTAACACAGGGGAATGGGGCACAGATACGCAGTATTTT. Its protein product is CAISNTGEWGTDTQYF.

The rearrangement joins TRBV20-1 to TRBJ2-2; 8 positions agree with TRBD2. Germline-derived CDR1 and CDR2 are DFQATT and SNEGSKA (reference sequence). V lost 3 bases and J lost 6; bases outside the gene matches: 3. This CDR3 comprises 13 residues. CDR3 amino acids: CSASPGGSGELFF. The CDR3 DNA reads TGCAGTGCTAGTCCGGGGGGGTCCGGGGAGCTGTTTTTT.

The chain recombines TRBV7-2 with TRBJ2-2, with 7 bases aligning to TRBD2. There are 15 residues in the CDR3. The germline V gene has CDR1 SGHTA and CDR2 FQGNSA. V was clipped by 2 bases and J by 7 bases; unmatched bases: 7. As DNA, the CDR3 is TGTGCCAGCAGCTTACAAGGACTAGGCGGCGGGGAGCTGTTTTTT. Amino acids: CASSLQGLGGGELFF.

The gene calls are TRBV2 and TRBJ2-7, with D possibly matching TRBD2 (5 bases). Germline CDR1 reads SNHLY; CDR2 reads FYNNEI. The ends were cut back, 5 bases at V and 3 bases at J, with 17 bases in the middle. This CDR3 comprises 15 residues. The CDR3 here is CASSTGAGRYYEQYF. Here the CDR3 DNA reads TGTGCCAGCAGTACTGGTGCGGGCCGTTACTACGAGCAGTACTTC.

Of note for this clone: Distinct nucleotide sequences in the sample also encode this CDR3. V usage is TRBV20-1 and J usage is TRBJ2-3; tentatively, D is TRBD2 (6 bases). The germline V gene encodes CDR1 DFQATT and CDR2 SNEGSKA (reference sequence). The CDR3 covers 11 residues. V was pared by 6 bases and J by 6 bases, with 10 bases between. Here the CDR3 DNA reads TGCAGTGCCCCCCGGGGGGATACGCAGTATTTT. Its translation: CSAPRGDTQYF.

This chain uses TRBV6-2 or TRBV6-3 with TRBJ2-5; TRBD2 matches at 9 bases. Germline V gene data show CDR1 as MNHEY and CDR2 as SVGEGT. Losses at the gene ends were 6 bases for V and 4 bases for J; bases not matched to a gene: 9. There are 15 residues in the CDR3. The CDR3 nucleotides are TGTGCCAGCAGCCCCTCCCGGCGGGGGGGAGAGACCCAGTACTTC. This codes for CASSPSRRGGETQYF.

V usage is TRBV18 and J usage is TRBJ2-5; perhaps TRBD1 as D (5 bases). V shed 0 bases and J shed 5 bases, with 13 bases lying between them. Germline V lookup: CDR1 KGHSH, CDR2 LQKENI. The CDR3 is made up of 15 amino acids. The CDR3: CASSPPGRAGETQYF. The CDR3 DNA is TGTGCCAGCTCACCACCGGGAAGGGCAGGGGAGACCCAGTACTTC.

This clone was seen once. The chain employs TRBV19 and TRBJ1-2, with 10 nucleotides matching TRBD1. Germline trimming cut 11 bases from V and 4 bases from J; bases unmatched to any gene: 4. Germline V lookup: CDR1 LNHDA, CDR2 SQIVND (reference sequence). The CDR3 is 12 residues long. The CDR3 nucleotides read TGTGCCGGGGACAGGGGTCTCTATGGCTACACCTTC. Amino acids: CAGDRGLYGYTF.

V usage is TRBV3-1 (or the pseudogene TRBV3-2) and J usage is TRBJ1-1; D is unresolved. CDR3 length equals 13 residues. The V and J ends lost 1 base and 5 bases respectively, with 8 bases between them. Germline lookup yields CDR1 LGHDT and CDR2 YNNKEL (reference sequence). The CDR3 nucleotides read TGTGCCAGCAGCCAAGGCGGAGAGACTGAAGCTTTCTTT. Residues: CASSQGGETEAFF.

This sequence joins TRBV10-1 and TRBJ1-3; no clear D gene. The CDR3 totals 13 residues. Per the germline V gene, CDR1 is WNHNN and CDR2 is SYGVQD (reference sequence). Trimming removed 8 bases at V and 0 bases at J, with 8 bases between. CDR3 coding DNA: TGCGCCAGCTACGAGCCCTCTGGAAACACCATATATTTT. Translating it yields CASYEPSGNTIYF.

CDR3 in amino acids: CASSFTGDTEAFF. The CDR3 region has the DNA TGTGCCAGCAGCTTTACAGGAGACACTGAAGCTTTCTTT. The genes are TRBV11-2 and TRBJ1-1; D possibly corresponds to TRBD1 (5 bases). The V and J ends lost 3 bases and 3 bases respectively, with 8 bases between them. The CDR3 extends over 13 amino acids. CDR1 and CDR2 from the germline V gene are SGHAT and FQNNGV. Full variable domain (missing parts from reference TRBV11-2 and TRBJ1-1): EAGVAQSPRYKIIEKRQSVAFWCNPISGHATLYWYQQILGQGPKLLIQFQNNGVVDDSQLPKDRFSAERLKGVDSTLKIQPAKLEDSAVYLCASSFTGDTEAFFGQGTRLTVV.

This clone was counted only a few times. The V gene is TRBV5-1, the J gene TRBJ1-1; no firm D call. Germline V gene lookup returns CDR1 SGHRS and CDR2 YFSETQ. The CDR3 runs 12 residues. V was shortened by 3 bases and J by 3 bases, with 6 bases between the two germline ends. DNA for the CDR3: TGCGCCAGCAGCTACGGGGACACTGAAGCTTTCTTT. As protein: CASSYGDTEAFF. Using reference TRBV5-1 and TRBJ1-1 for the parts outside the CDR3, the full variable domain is KAGVTQTPRYLIKTRGQQVTLSCSPISGHRSVSWYQQTPGQGLQFLFEYFSETQRNKGNFPGRFSGRQFSNSRSEMNVSTLELGDSALYLCASSYGDTEAFFGQGTRLTVV.

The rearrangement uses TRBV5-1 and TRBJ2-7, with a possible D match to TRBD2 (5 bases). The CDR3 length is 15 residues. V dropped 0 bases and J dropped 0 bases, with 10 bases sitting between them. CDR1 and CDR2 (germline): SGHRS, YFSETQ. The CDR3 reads CASSLATGISYEQYF. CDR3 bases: TGCGCCAGCAGCTTGGCCACCGGGATCTCCTACGAGCAGTACTTC.

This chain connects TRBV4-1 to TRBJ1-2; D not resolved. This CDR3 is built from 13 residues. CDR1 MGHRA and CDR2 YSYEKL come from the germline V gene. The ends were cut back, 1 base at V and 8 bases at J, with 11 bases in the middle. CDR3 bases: TGCGCCAGCAGCCAAGCCCTCGGAGGCGGCTACACCTTC. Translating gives CASSQALGGGYTF.